Here is one T cell receptor beta chain with its context. The entry originates in a study of blood T cell repertoires in COVID-19. Study context: COVID-19 samples from acute and convalescent phases originated in the United States, Italy and Spain. In each case, the material was cDNA or gDNA derived from T cells, B-cell-depleted T cells, or PBMCs.

Methods used by the authors: Reference gene primer amplification gave estimated nucleated cell counts. The method was immunoSEQ multiplex PCR; TCRdb's version includes in-frame clones alone and lacks a portion of them. D and trimming were read from the DNA, whereas the V and J calls and clone size are those reported in that table. The repertoire holds tens of thousands of clones, with roughly four fifths as singletons. The germline V gene encodes CDR1 MNHNY and CDR2 SVGAGI (reference sequence). The CDR3 length is 14 residues. Trimming shortened V by 8 bases and J by 2 bases, and 16 bases separated the two germline ends.

This rearrangement joins TRBV6-6 to TRBJ2-7; D is uncertain. The receptor was isolated from a man between 65 and 85 years old with acute or convalescent COVID-19. The sequenced material came from peripheral blood. CDR3 sequence: CASSQLIQTYEQYF. CDR3 sequence (DNA): TGTGCCAGCTCACAGTTAATACAGACCTACGAGCAGTACTTC.